Sequencing of this TCR beta chain was carried out in a study of CD8+CD57+ T cells in acquired aplastic anemia. Genomic DNA was employed as the template in profiling TCR beta VDJ and CDR3. TCRdb independently ran MiXCR on the reads; one entry per CDR3 protein. The data show hundreds of thousands of distinct CDR3 sequences, just under 70% seen once. CDR1 SGHVS and CDR2 FNYEAQ come from the germline V gene. The CDR3 is 12 amino acids. Trimming removed 5 bases at V and 5 bases at J, with 8 bases between. The sequenced sample consisted of sorted CD4+, CD8+, or CD8+CD57+ T cells (not recorded which) from PBMCs. This sequence was found in a human donor in good health, serving as a control. This chain uses TRBV7-6 with TRBJ2-3; no firm D call. CDR3 protein: CASSRTVDTQYF. The CDR3, as DNA: TGTGCCAGCAGCCGTACTGTAGATACGCAGTATTTT.